This T cell receptor beta chain was identified in a study of OX40 agonist ivuxolimab in advanced cancers. Study overall: The dose-escalation cohort was approximately 85% male, with a mean age of about 56 years, ranging about 23 to 80. Study-level findings and limits: Some of the nonresponding patients also showed low levels of normalized T-cell clonal expansion.

Only in-frame clones appear in the TCRdb table, and some are missing; sequencing was by immunoSEQ multiplex PCR. The table lists approximately 57,000 clones, roughly four fifths of them singletons. With autoimmune disease history or systemic immunosuppression, patients were excluded. With respect to this clone: Its antigen is as yet unknown.

This CDR3 has 12 amino acids. V was pared by 3 bases and J by 7 bases, with 11 bases between. Germline V lookup: CDR1 SGHRS, CDR2 YFSETQ. The sequence was obtained from an adult with an advanced solid tumor such as melanoma, head and neck, liver or kidney cancer. The material was CD4+ or CD8+ T cells sorted from blood, obtained in a trial of the OX40 agonist ivuxolimab. This chain joins TRBV5-1 and TRBJ2-7; D call uncertain. The chain's CDR3 is CASSSTLGEQYF. The CDR3 bases are TGCGCCAGCAGCTCCACTCTGGGGGAGCAGTACTTC. The full variable domain, with the rest looked up from reference TRBV5-1 and TRBJ2-7, is KAGVTQTPRYLIKTRGQQVTLSCSPISGHRSVSWYQQTPGQGLQFLFEYFSETQRNKGNFPGRFSGRQFSNSRSEMNVSTLELGDSALYLCASSSTLGEQYFGPGTRLTVT.